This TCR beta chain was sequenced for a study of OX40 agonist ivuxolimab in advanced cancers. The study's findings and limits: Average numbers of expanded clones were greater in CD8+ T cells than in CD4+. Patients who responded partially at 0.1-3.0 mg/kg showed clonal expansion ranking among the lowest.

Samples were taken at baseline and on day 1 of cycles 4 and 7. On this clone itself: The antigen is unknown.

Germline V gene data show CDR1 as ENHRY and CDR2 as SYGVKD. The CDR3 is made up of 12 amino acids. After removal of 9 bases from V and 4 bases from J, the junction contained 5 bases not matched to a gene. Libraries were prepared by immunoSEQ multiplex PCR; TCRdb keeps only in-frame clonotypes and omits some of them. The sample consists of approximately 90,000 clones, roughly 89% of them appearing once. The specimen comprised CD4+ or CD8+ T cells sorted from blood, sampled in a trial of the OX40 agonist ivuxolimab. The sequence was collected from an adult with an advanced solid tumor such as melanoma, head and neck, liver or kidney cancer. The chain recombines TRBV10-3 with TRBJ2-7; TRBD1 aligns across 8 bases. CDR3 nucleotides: TGTGCCATAAGGACAGGGAAATACGAGCAGTACTTC. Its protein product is CAIRTGKYEQYF.